These 7 T cell receptor beta chains originate from one sample sequenced in a study of T cell clonality in common variable immunodeficiency. Clones were sequenced by immunoSEQ multiplex PCR, and TCRdb holds only the in-frame ones, with some missing. The sample contains approximately 34,000 clones, none of them singletons. The sequenced sample consisted of peripheral blood mononuclear cells. Source of these receptors: a person aged 18 to 70 in good health.

This clone was detected many times. Read data end 3 residues before the CDR3 end; the end is taken from the germline J gene. The chain links TRBV19 to TRBJ1-3, with 9 bases fitting TRBD1. This CDR3 has 17 amino acids. From germline, CDR1 is LNHDA and CDR2 SQIVND (reference sequence). Unmatched junction bases numbered 6, after V lost 3 bases and J lost 0 bases. This CDR3 reads CASSIKGQGNSGNTIYF. The CDR3 DNA, read in part, is TGTGCCAGTAGTATCAAGGGACAGGGTAACTCTGGAAACACC.

This clone was seen repeatedly, ten times or more. The CDR3 extends 3 residues past the end of the read, so its final part is completed from the germline J gene. The V call is TRBV2, the J call TRBJ2-3, with 8 bases identical to TRBD2. J gave up 4 bases and V 5 bases, and 17 bases lay outside the gene matches. The CDR3 has 18 residues. Per the germline V gene, CDR1 is SNHLY and CDR2 is FYNNEI. CDR3 DNA (partial): TGTGCCAGCAGTAAAATCCCAAATTCGGGACTAGGCGCAGATACG. As protein: CASSKIPNSGLGADT. The full CDR3 sequence reads CASSKIPNSGLGADTQYF.

This clone has ten or more counts. The read ends 3 residues before the CDR3 terminus; that terminus is restored from the germline J gene. This rearrangement joins TRBV29-1 to TRBJ1-1; D is ambiguous. The length of the CDR3 is 13 residues. Trimming took off 4 bases at V and 1 base at J, with 10 bases between the two ends. Germline values: CDR1 SQVTM, CDR2 ANQGSEA. The sequenced CDR3 bases are TGCAGCGTTGCTTTCGGTTCGAACACTGAA. The encoded protein is CSVAFGSNTE. The entire CDR3 protein reads CSVAFGSNTEAFF.

This clone was found many times. The observed sequence ends 3 residues before the CDR3 terminus, with the missing tail filled in from the germline J gene. The J gene is TRBJ2-1, the V gene TRBV2, with no clear D. CDR3 length equals 14 residues. Trimming took off 8 bases at V and 0 bases at J, with 11 bases between the two ends. Germline CDR1 and CDR2: SNHLY and FYNNEI. The CDR3 bases that were read are TGTGCCAGCCGCTCGGTGAGCTCCTACAATGAG. Amino acid sequence: CASRSVSSYNE. The complete CDR3 protein is CASRSVSSYNEQFF.

This clone was recorded at least ten times. The sequenced CDR3 bases are TGTGCCAGCAGCTTAGGACACGGCACAGATACG. It translates to CASSLGHGTDT. The CDR3 in its entirety is CASSLGHGTDTQYF. The genes are TRBV7-6 and TRBJ2-3; D uncertain. The read terminates 3 residues before the CDR3 end, so the remaining end is supplied by the germline J gene. The V and J ends lost 1 base and 1 base respectively, with 6 bases between them. Germline values: CDR1 SGHVS, CDR2 FNYEAQ. The CDR3 loop spans 14 amino acids.

This clone has more than one count but fewer than ten. The read halts 3 residues ahead of the CDR3 end, with the missing end drawn from the germline J gene. The genes are TRBV18 and TRBJ1-3, with 7 bases that match TRBD1. V shed 4 bases, J shed 0 bases, and the junction held 6 bases outside the gene matches. Germline CDR1 KGHSH, CDR2 LQKENI. This CDR3 spans 16 amino acids. CDR3 sequence: CASSQPGQHSGNTIYF. The CDR3 bases that were read are TGTGCCAGCTCACAACCGGGACAGCACTCTGGAAACACC.

This clone was recorded many times. The read is 3 residues too short to cover the CDR3 end, so that end is filled in from the germline J gene. The chain couples TRBV5-1 to TRBJ2-2; no clear D. V was pared by 0 bases and J by 1 base, with 10 bases between. Germline CDR1 and CDR2: SGHRS and YFSETQ. CDR3 length equals 16 residues. The sequenced CDR3 bases are TGCGCCAGCAGCTTGGTTGTTGCGGAGAACACCGGGGAG. It is translated as CASSLVVAENTGE. The entire CDR3 protein reads CASSLVVAENTGELFF. The full variable domain, completed using reference TRBV5-1 and TRBJ2-2, is KAGVTQTPRYLIKTRGQQVTLSCSPISGHRSVSWYQQTPGQGLQFLFEYFSETQRNKGNFPGRFSGRQFSNSRSEMNVSTLELGDSALYLCASSLVVAENTGELFFGEGSRLTVL.